Included here is one TCR beta chain sequence, with context. Its antigen is not identified. This entry is derived from a study of shared clonotypes between healthy human individuals. Study outcomes and limitations: A reduction in generation probabilities was seen for non-shared clonotypes relative to those shared by all four donors. Few donors restricted represented genetic and exposure-history diversity. A generally larger estimated richness was seen in naive subsets than in memory subsets.

Every immunoSEQ plate was one replicate of a subset's evenly spread DNA. Sequenced by immunoSEQ multiplex PCR; TCRdb stores in-frame clones only, minus some. The sample includes under 2.5 million clones, 85% to 95% of them seen just once. Sequenced input: naive CD4+ T cells from PBMCs. Subset: CD45RA+ positively selected. The receptor's source is a man younger than 30 in good health. Some clones in this sample may be carry-over from other donors' samples.

CDR3 coding DNA: TGTGCCAGCAGTGGAGGGCGAACCGGGGAGCTGTTTTTT. This codes for CASSGGRTGELFF. This rearrangement joins TRBV2 to TRBJ2-2, with a weak D call TRBD2 (5 bases). Trimming stripped 4 bases from V and 5 bases from J, with 8 bases between. The CDR3 is 13 residues long. In germline, CDR1 is SNHLY, CDR2 FYNNEI.